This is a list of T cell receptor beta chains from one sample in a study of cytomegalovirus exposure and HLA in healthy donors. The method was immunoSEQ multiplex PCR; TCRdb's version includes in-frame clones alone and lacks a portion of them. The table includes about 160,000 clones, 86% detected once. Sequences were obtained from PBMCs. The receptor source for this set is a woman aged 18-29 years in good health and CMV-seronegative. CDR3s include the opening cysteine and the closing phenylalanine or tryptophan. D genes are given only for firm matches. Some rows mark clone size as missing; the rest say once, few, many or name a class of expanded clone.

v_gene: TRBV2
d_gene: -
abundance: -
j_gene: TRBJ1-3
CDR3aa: CASSLGEGTGNTIYF

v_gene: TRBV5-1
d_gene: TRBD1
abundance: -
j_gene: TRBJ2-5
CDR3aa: CASSQDRDRQTQYF

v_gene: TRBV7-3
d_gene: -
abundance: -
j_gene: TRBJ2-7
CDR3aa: CASSPTGSYEQYF

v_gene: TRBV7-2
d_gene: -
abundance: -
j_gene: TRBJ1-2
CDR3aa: CASSSRAYGYTF

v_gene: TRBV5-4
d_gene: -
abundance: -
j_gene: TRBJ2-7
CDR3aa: CASSSGGGGIIYEQYF

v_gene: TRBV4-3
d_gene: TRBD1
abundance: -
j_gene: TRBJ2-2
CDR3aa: CASSQEAILQGDHLSGELFF

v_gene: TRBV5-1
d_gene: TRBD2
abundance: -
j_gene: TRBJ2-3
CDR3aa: CASALREAGTDTQYF

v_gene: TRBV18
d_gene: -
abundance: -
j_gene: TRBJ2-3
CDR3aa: CASSRGGTTDTQYF

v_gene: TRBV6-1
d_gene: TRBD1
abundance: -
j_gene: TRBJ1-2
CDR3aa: CASSAHRGLMLDYTF

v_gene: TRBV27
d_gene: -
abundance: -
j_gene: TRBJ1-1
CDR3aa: CASSLGRASGMNTEAFF

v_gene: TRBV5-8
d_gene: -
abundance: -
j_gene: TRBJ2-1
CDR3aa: CASSLDRGGLFF

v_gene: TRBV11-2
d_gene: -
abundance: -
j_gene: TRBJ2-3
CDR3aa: CASTSVGSMPDTQYF

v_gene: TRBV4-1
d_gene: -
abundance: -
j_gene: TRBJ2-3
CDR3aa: CASSQGAQRAFTDTQYF

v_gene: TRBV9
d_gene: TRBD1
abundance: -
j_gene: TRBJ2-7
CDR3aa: CASSVDGQAHEQYF

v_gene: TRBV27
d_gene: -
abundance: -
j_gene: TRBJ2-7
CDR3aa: CASSFRSIRDTKVDSYEQYF

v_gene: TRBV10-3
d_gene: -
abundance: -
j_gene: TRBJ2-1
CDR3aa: CAISVQESSYNEQFF

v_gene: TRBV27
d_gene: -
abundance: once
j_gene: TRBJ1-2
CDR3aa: CASSFHRGYYGYTF

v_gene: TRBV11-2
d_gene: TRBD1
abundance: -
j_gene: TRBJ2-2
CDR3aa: CASSRDRGRELFF

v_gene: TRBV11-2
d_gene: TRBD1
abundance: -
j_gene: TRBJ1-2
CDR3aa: CASSPLTGALTNYGYTF

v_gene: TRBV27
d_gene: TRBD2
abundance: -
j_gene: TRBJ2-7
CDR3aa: CASSLGLESWEQYF

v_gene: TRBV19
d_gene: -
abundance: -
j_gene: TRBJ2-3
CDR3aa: CASSIERVPDTQYF

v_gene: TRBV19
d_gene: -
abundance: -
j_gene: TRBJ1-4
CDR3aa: CASSISDINEKLFF

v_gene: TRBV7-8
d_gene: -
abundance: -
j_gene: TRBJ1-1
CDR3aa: CASSRDRDTEAFF

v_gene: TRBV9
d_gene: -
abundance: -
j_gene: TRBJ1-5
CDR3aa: CASSSMEGDFLVGSNQPQHF

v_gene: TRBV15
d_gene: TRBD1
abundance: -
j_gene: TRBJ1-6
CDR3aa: CATSTRTGFNSPLHF

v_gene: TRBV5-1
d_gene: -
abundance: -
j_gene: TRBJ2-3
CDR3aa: CASSLDRSTDTQYF

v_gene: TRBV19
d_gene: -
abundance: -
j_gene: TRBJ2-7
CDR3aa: CASSKRTESFYEQYF

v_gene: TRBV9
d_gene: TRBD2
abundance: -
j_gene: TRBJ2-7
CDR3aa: CASSVATGGPGSYEQYF

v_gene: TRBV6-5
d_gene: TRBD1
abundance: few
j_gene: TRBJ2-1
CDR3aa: CASSYFNRGGYNEQFF

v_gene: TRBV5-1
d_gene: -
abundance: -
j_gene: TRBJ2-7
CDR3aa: CASSLGIDRTSYEQYF

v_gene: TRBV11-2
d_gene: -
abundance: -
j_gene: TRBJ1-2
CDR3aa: CASSPSSSGSYGYTF

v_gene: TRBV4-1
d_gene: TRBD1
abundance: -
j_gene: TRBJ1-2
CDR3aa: CASSQEVRGQGYGYTF

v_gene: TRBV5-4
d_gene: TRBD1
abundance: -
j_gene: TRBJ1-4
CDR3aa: CASSLPGGSREKLFF

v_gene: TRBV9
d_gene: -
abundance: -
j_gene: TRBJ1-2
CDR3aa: CASSSNRGTMDGYTF

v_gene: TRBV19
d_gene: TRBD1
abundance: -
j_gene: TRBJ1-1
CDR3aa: CASRKGVDRGLNTEAFF

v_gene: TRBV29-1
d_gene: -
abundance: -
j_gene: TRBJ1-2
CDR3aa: CSVDQGPGDYGYTF

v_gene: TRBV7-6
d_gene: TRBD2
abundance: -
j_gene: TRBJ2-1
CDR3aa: CASTLSGRGYNEQFF

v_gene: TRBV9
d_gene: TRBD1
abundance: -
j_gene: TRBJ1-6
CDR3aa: CASSFSGTGNSPLHF